The 27 T cell receptor beta chains below were found in one sample sequenced in a study of blood T cell repertoires in COVID-19. Clones were read by immunoSEQ multiplex PCR, and TCRdb kept only the in-frame ones, dropping some. The sample carries about 130,000 clones, approximately 80% recorded once. The sequencing input was peripheral blood. All receptors derive from a man aged 70 or older with acute or convalescent COVID-19.

This clone occurred once. The gene calls are TRBV28 and TRBJ1-5; D may be TRBD1 (6 bases). The germline V gene has CDR1 MDHEN and CDR2 SYDVKM. V was shortened by 10 bases and J by 3 bases, with 19 bases between the two germline ends. The CDR3 is made up of 15 amino acids. The DNA of the CDR3 is TGTGCCACCATTTTACAGGGATTGGTCAATCAGCCCCAGCATTTT. Protein sequence: CATILQGLVNQPQHF.

This clone was recorded a few times. The chain links TRBV5-6 to TRBJ1-3, with TRBD1 matching 8 bases. The CDR3 spans 14 residues. CDR1 SGHDT and CDR2 YYEEEE come from the germline V gene. Trimming at V came to 0 bases and at J to 4 bases, leaving 0 bases not matched to a gene. This chain's CDR3 is CASSLGQGGNTIYF. The CDR3 DNA reads as TGTGCCAGCAGCTTGGGACAGGGGGGAAACACCATATATTTT.

J is TRBJ2-7 and V is TRBV28, with TRBD1 matching over 11 bases. Germline V gene lookup returns CDR1 MDHEN and CDR2 SYDVKM. This CDR3 region has 15 residues. With V trimmed by 1 base and J by 4 bases, 3 bases remained unmatched. CDR3 in amino acids: CASSLSGTGGYEQYF. CDR3 bases: TGTGCCAGCAGTTTATCAGGGACAGGGGGGTACGAGCAGTACTTC.

The V call is TRBV2, the J call TRBJ2-7; 7 positions agree with TRBD1. Germline V gives CDR1 SNHLY, CDR2 FYNNEI. The J segment lost 2 bases and the V segment lost 6 bases, leaving 7 bases of the junction unmatched. This CDR3 has 14 amino acids. The CDR3 protein is CASSPGQVPYEQYF. The CDR3, as DNA: TGTGCCAGCAGCCCCGGACAGGTCCCCTACGAGCAGTACTTC.

This clone was seen a single time. V is TRBV2 and J is TRBJ1-2; a possible D gene is TRBD1 (5 bases). V dropped 7 bases and J dropped 9 bases, with 21 bases sitting between them. This CDR3 has 14 residues. Germline lookup yields CDR1 SNHLY and CDR2 FYNNEI. The CDR3 DNA sequence: TGTGCCAGCACCACCGCCGGGCAGGGCGGAAGCTACACCTTC. This translates into CASTTAGQGGSYTF.

The J gene is TRBJ1-1, the V gene TRBV11-2, with TRBD1 matching 9 bases. Germline V gene lookup returns CDR1 SGHAT and CDR2 FQNNGV. The trim removed 5 bases at V and 6 bases at J, leaving 13 bases unmatched. The CDR3 consists of 16 residues. The CDR3 spells CASSRGVGTGKAEAFF. CDR3 coding DNA: TGTGCCAGCAGCCGCGGAGTAGGGACAGGGAAGGCTGAAGCTTTCTTT.

Note on this clone: This same CDR3 is encoded by further DNA sequences in the sample. This chain links TRBV5-4 with TRBJ1-3; a possible D gene is TRBD1 (6 bases). The CDR3 runs 14 residues. The germline V and J ends were trimmed by 4 bases and 10 bases, with 18 bases remaining between them. Germline CDR1 reads SGHNT; CDR2 reads YYREEE (reference sequence). CDR3 loop: CASSLMDSKGTIYF. CDR3 in DNA: TGTGCCAGCAGCCTCATGGACAGTAAAGGTACCATATATTTT.

The V and J genes are TRBV30 and TRBJ2-7; D is ambiguous. CDR1 and CDR2 (germline): GTSNPN, SVGIG (reference sequence). There are 14 residues in the CDR3. V was shortened by 4 bases and J by 1 base, with 14 bases between the two germline ends. The CDR3 protein is CAWNPMGRSYEQYF. The CDR3 DNA reads as TGTGCCTGGAACCCAATGGGCAGATCCTACGAGCAGTACTTC.

The rearrangement joins TRBV5-1 to TRBJ2-3; a possible D gene is TRBD2 (6 bases). The germline V and J ends were trimmed by 0 bases and 6 bases, with 17 bases remaining between them. Germline V gives CDR1 SGHRS, CDR2 YFSETQ. The CDR3 loop spans 16 amino acids. The CDR3 loop reads CASSLGRLRGSDTQYF. The CDR3 DNA is TGCGCCAGCAGCTTGGGGCGCCTCCGGGGGAGCGATACGCAGTATTTT.

This chain links TRBV21-1 with TRBJ1-3; the D call TRBD1 from the table was never checked on the DNA. TRBV21-1 is assigned pseudogene status. The CDR3 is 16 amino acids. This chain's CDR3 is CASSSTTGTDVDTIYF. CDR3 bases: TGTGCCAGCAGCTCTACCACCGGGACAGATGTCGACACCATATATTTT.

This chain uses TRBV10-2 with TRBJ1-1; TRBD1 is a possible D gene (5 bases). Trimming removed 4 bases from V and 4 bases from J, with 10 bases in between. This CDR3 is 13 amino acids long. CDR1 and CDR2 (germline): WSHSY, SAAADI. The CDR3: CASSATGATEAFF. The CDR3 DNA reads as TGCGCCAGCAGTGCCACAGGCGCCACTGAAGCTTTCTTT.

As concerns this clone: The sample has other DNA sequences that encode this CDR3 too. The V call is TRBV28, the J call TRBJ1-2; no definite D call. CDR3 size: 11 residues. The germline V gene encodes CDR1 MDHEN and CDR2 SYDVKM. With 4 bases removed from V and 4 bases from J, the gap between germline ends came to 4 bases. For the CDR3, the DNA is TGTGCCAGCAGTTCCTCCTATGGCTACACCTTC. Its translation is CASSSSYGYTF.

The DNA for the CDR3 is TGCGCCAGCAGCGGAGCATGGACAACGGGGGGCTACGAGCAGTACTTC. This encodes CASSGAWTTGGYEQYF. This sequence joins TRBV5-1 and TRBJ2-7; 7 bases map to TRBD2. V lost 4 bases and J lost 3; bases outside the gene matches: 13. This CDR3 is built from 16 residues. Per germline, CDR1 SGHRS and CDR2 YFSETQ.

The chain carries TRBV4-1 and TRBJ1-5; D not certain. The V gene lost 3 bases and the J gene lost 7 bases, with 10 bases spanning the gap. The CDR3 has 13 residues. Germline CDR1 MGHRA, CDR2 YSYEKL. CDR3 region: CASSQSFEQPQHF. The DNA for the CDR3 is TGCGCCAGCAGCCAGAGCTTCGAACAGCCCCAGCATTTT.

The chain uses TRBV5-4 and TRBJ1-2; 8 bases fit TRBD1. V trimming: 4 bases; J trimming: 2 bases; junction bases outside the gene matches: 1. The germline CDR1 and CDR2 sequences are SGHNT and YYREEE (reference sequence). CDR3 size: 13 residues. CDR3 protein: CASSGDRNYGYTF. The DNA for the CDR3 is TGTGCCAGCAGCGGGGACAGGAACTATGGCTACACCTTC.

This clone has only one observation. This chain links TRBV2 with TRBJ1-4, with TRBD1 matching over 9 bases. Trimming removed 7 bases from V and 4 bases from J; junction bases left unmatched: 4. In germline, CDR1 is SNHLY, CDR2 FYNNEI. The CDR3 has 14 amino acids. CDR3 nucleotides: TGTGCCAGCAAGCGGGACAGGGATAATGAAAAACTGTTTTTT. Amino acid sequence: CASKRDRDNEKLFF. The full variable domain, with the rest looked up from reference TRBV2 and TRBJ1-4, is EPEVTQTPSHQVTQMGQEVILRCVPISNHLYFYWYRQILGQKVEFLVSFYNNEISEKSEIFDDQFSVERPDGSNFTLKIRSTKLEDSAMYFCASKRDRDNEKLFFGSGTQLSVL.

The J gene is TRBJ1-2, the V gene TRBV5-4; D is uncertain. V lost 4 bases to trimming and J lost 0 bases, with 16 bases between them. The CDR3 totals 16 residues. Per germline, CDR1 SGHNT and CDR2 YYREEE (reference sequence). CDR3 residues: CASSHSGGATNYGYTF. For the CDR3, the DNA is TGTGCCAGCAGCCACTCGGGAGGCGCCACTAACTATGGCTACACCTTC.

V is TRBV4-1 and J is TRBJ1-1, with 8 positions matching TRBD1. The germline V gene has CDR1 MGHRA and CDR2 YSYEKL. The CDR3 extends over 16 amino acids. The V gene end was trimmed by 3 bases and the J gene end by 3 bases; junction bases not matched to a gene: 9. DNA for the CDR3: TGCGCCAGCAGCCAGGTACCGGGACAGGCGTACACTGAAGCTTTCTTT. Translation gives CASSQVPGQAYTEAFF.

This rearrangement joins TRBV4-2 to TRBJ2-1; D gene unclear. Germline values: CDR1 LGHNA, CDR2 YNFKEQ. The CDR3 covers 13 residues. V was trimmed by 0 bases and J by 7 bases, leaving 7 bases between them. This CDR3 reads CASSQDRLNEQFF. The CDR3 DNA reads as TGTGCCAGCAGCCAAGACCGGTTGAATGAGCAGTTCTTC.

CDR3 sequence: CASSQDWGLQPQHF. The CDR3 DNA is TGTGCCAGCAGCCAAGATTGGGGGCTTCAGCCCCAGCATTTT. This chain uses TRBV3-1 (or the pseudogene TRBV3-2) with TRBJ1-5; D is possibly TRBD1 (6 bases). This CDR3 is built from 14 residues. CDR1 and CDR2 (germline): LGHDT, YNNKEL (reference sequence). V lost 0 bases and J 6 bases, leaving 9 bases between the germline ends.

This chain uses TRBV24-1 with TRBJ2-3, with TRBD2 matching over 8 bases. This CDR3 spans 15 amino acids. V shed 4 bases and J 6 bases; nucleotides not matched to a gene: 8. Germline CDR1 and CDR2: KGHDR and SFDVKD. Written as DNA, the CDR3 is TGTGCCACCAGTGACGCAGCGGGGGCATTGGATACGCAGTATTTT. Translated, it gives CATSDAAGALDTQYF.

This clone was seen only a few times. The chain is built from TRBV5-5 and TRBJ1-2; D call uncertain. This CDR3 is built from 14 residues. Trimming cost V 4 bases and J 6 bases, with 16 bases left between them. Per germline, CDR1 SGHKS and CDR2 YYEKEE (reference sequence). CDR3 sequence reads: CASSPAPGSNGYTF. The DNA of the CDR3 is TGTGCCAGCAGCCCTGCACCGGGTAGTAATGGCTACACCTTC.

The V call is TRBV19, the J call TRBJ1-2; D is uncertain. Trimming removed 3 bases from V and 0 bases from J, with 5 bases in between. CDR3 length: 13 amino acids. Germline-derived CDR1 and CDR2 are LNHDA and SQIVND (reference sequence). The CDR3, as DNA: TGTGCCAGTAGTATGGGAGCTAACTATGGCTACACCTTC. Its protein product is CASSMGANYGYTF.

This clone showed up just a few times. The gene calls are TRBV5-8 and TRBJ2-4, with 9 bases identical to TRBD1. The J segment lost 3 bases and the V segment lost 4 bases, leaving 14 bases of the junction unmatched. The CDR3 is 18 residues long. CDR1 and CDR2 (germline): SGHTS, YDEGEE. CDR3 loop: CASSGDRQGVGGKNIQYF. CDR3 coding DNA: TGTGCCAGCAGCGGGGACCGACAGGGGGTCGGGGGCAAAAACATTCAGTACTTC.

The chain has TRBV20-1 and TRBJ2-7; D is unclear. V lost 3 bases, J lost 6 bases, and 18 bases lay in between. From germline, CDR1 is DFQATT and CDR2 SNEGSKA (reference sequence). This CDR3 comprises 14 residues. The CDR3 spells CSASLGAQGAEQYF. For the CDR3, the DNA is TGCAGTGCTAGTCTAGGAGCGCAAGGAGCCGAGCAGTACTTC.

This sequence joins TRBV6-6 and TRBJ2-1; 15 nucleotides agree with TRBD2. CDR1 is MNHNY and CDR2 is SVGAGI in the germline V gene (reference sequence). This CDR3 comprises 21 residues. The V gene end was trimmed by 5 bases and the J gene end by 0 bases; junction bases not matched to a gene: 14. The CDR3 region is CASSLGLAGGRPVSSYNEQFF. The DNA of the CDR3 is TGTGCCAGCAGTCTGGGACTAGCGGGGGGCCGACCCGTCAGCTCCTACAATGAGCAGTTCTTC.

This clone turned up a few times. The chain employs TRBV10-2 and TRBJ1-3, with unresolved D. The ends were cut back, 7 bases at V and 0 bases at J, with 7 bases in the middle. This CDR3 region has 13 residues. The germline V gene encodes CDR1 WSHSY and CDR2 SAAADI. CDR3 bases: TGCGCCAGCATTGCGGACTCTGGAAACACCATATATTTT. Amino acids: CASIADSGNTIYF.